The 30 T cell receptor beta chains in this list originate from one sample, sequenced in a study of T cell responses to AZD1222 COVID-19 vaccine. Clones were read by immunoSEQ multiplex PCR, and TCRdb kept only the in-frame ones, dropping some. The sample contains 65,000 to 75,000 clones, around 82% of which appear only once. The sample was peripheral blood, taken 28 days after the second AZD1222 dose. Source of these receptors: an adult who received the AZD1222 COVID-19 vaccine.

CDR3 protein: CASRPQLLAGSGDEQFF. CDR3 DNA: TGTGCCAGTCGACCCCAACTTTTAGCGGGAAGTGGCGATGAGCAGTTCTTC. The V and J genes are TRBV2 and TRBJ2-1; 8 bases map to TRBD2. Germline CDR1 reads SNHLY; CDR2 reads FYNNEI. V shed 9 bases and J 8 bases; nucleotides not matched to a gene: 21. There are 17 residues in the CDR3.

The rearrangement uses TRBV30 and TRBJ1-1; possible D gene TRBD1, 5 bases. The CDR3 extends over 12 amino acids. The germline V gene has CDR1 GTSNPN and CDR2 SVGIG (reference sequence). V was trimmed by 4 bases and J by 3 bases, leaving 9 bases between them. The CDR3 loop reads CAWKDTYTEAFF. CDR3 DNA: TGTGCCTGGAAGGACACTTACACTGAAGCTTTCTTT.

The gene calls are TRBV9 and TRBJ2-1; perhaps D is TRBD1 or TRBD2 (7 bases each). V was clipped by 0 bases and J by 7 bases, with 14 bases between them. Germline loops: CDR1 SGDLS, CDR2 YYNGEE. The CDR3 extends over 15 amino acids. CDR3 sequence (DNA): TGTGCCAGCAGCGTAGTAGGGGAGGGGGCGAATGAGCAGTTCTTC. Encoded protein: CASSVVGEGANEQFF.

This chain joins TRBV19 and TRBJ1-5, with D possibly matching TRBD1 (6 bases). Trimming removed 1 base at V and 1 base at J, with 14 bases between. In germline, CDR1 is LNHDA, CDR2 SQIVND (reference sequence). This CDR3 is built from 17 residues. DNA for the CDR3: TGTGCCAGTAGTATAGGATCGGGGGCTCTGAGCAATCAGCCCCAGCATTTT. It codes for CASSIGSGALSNQPQHF.

The DNA for the CDR3 is TGTGCCTGGGGTAGCTCCTATAATTCACCCCTCCACTTT. Protein sequence: CAWGSSYNSPLHF. The chain links TRBV30 to TRBJ1-6; D gene uncertain. The CDR3 is 13 amino acids. Trimming removed 5 bases from V and 0 bases from J, with 5 bases in between. Germline V gene sequence: CDR1 GTSNPN, CDR2 SVGIG (reference sequence).

The chain carries TRBV11-2 and TRBJ2-2, with TRBD1 identical over 9 bases. Germline V gene sequence: CDR1 SGHAT, CDR2 FQNNGV. V was clipped by 4 bases and J by 7 bases; unmatched bases: 7. The CDR3 runs 15 residues. CDR3 loop: CASSSYRGRGGELFF. Here the CDR3 DNA reads TGTGCCAGCAGCTCTTACAGGGGGCGGGGCGGGGAGCTGTTTTTT.

This chain connects TRBV24-1 to TRBJ2-3, with D tentatively TRBD1 (5 bases). Germline-derived CDR1 and CDR2 are KGHDR and SFDVKD. The CDR3 covers 16 residues. The V end lost 1 base, the J end lost 4 bases, and 14 bases lay between the germline ends. CDR3 bases: TGTGCCACCAGTGATTTAGCAGGGCCCCAGGCAGATACGCAGTATTTT. Its protein product is CATSDLAGPQADTQYF.

The chain recombines TRBV29-1 with TRBJ2-1; no reliable D call. The length of the CDR3 is 13 residues. The germline gives CDR1 SQVTM, CDR2 ANQGSEA. V lost 5 bases and J lost 0, with 8 bases in between. The CDR3 DNA follows: TGCAGCGTTTCTGTCAGCTCCTACAATGAGCAGTTCTTC. This translates into CSVSVSSYNEQFF.

The sample holds many counts of this clone. V and J are TRBV5-5 and TRBJ1-3; no reliable D call. The CDR3 consists of 14 residues. V was clipped by 4 bases and J by 2 bases, with 10 bases between them. Germline V CDR1 and CDR2: SGHKS, YYEKEE (reference sequence). The chain's CDR3 is CASSPDGTGNTIYF. CDR3 bases: TGTGCCAGCAGCCCGGACGGAACTGGAAACACCATATATTTT.

V and J are TRBV6-5 and TRBJ2-7; 7 nucleotides agree with TRBD1. Trimming took 6 bases from V and 3 from J; bases not matched to a gene: 2. Germline values: CDR1 MNHEY, CDR2 SVGAGI. CDR3 length equals 12 residues. CDR3 amino acids: CASRGTDYEQYF. DNA for the CDR3: TGTGCCAGCAGAGGGACAGACTACGAGCAGTACTTC.

V usage is TRBV13 and J usage is TRBJ1-2; D remains ambiguous. The germline V gene has CDR1 PRHDT and CDR2 FYEKMQ (reference sequence). V lost 5 bases and J 6 bases, leaving 22 bases between the germline ends. The CDR3 contains 16 residues. The CDR3 protein is CASSPYSPGSGNGYTF. The CDR3, as DNA: TGTGCCAGCAGCCCTTACTCCCCTGGAAGCGGGAATGGCTACACCTTC.

This clone turned up a few times. The chain is built from TRBV29-1 and TRBJ2-2; D is uncertain. Germline CDR1 is SQVTM and CDR2 is ANQGSEA. The germline V and J ends were trimmed by 4 bases and 2 bases, with 5 bases remaining between them. This CDR3 has 12 amino acids. This CDR3 is CSVGLNTGELFF. DNA for the CDR3: TGCAGCGTTGGGTTAAACACCGGGGAGCTGTTTTTT.

The gene calls are TRBV5-1 and TRBJ2-7; 12 positions agree with TRBD2. Trimming took 0 bases from V and 6 from J; bases not matched to a gene: 4. Looked up from germline, CDR1 is SGHRS and CDR2 is YFSETQ. This CDR3 comprises 15 residues. CDR3 in DNA: TGCGCCAGCAGCTTGGAGACTAGCGGGAGCCTCGAGCAGTACTTC. Translation: CASSLETSGSLEQYF.

V is TRBV19 and J is TRBJ2-1; tentatively, D is TRBD1 or TRBD2 (6 bases each). V was shortened by 1 base and J by 12 bases, with 16 bases between the two germline ends. Germline V gives CDR1 LNHDA, CDR2 SQIVND (reference sequence). The CDR3 is 14 amino acids. The CDR3, as DNA: TGTGCCAGTAGTATAGTGGGGGCAGGGGAGGTGCAGTTCTTC. The encoded protein is CASSIVGAGEVQFF.

This rearrangement joins TRBV19 to TRBJ2-2; D remains ambiguous. Germline V gene data show CDR1 as LNHDA and CDR2 as SQIVND (reference sequence). The CDR3 sequence is 14 residues long. V shed 5 bases and J shed 8 bases, with 15 bases lying between them. CDR3 protein: CASSVMTGRGELFF. The CDR3 DNA reads as TGTGCCAGTAGTGTTATGACTGGGCGTGGGGAGCTGTTTTTT.

This chain joins TRBV6-2 or TRBV6-3 and TRBJ2-3, with 7 positions matching TRBD1. The CDR3 contains 16 residues. V shed 5 bases and J 1 base; nucleotides not matched to a gene: 9. Germline CDR1 MNHEY, CDR2 SVGEGT. The CDR3, as DNA: TGTGCCAGCAGTGACCGACAGGGAAGCGGCACAGATACGCAGTATTTT. Protein: CASSDRQGSGTDTQYF.

This chain joins TRBV27 and TRBJ2-2; D gene unclear. The V gene's germline CDR1 is MNHEY and CDR2 SMNVEV (reference sequence). Trimming shortened V by 2 bases and J by 2 bases, and 3 bases separated the two germline ends. The CDR3 runs to 13 residues. CDR3 nucleotide sequence: TGTGCCAGCAGTTTAGTCAACACCGGGGAGCTGTTTTTT. As protein: CASSLVNTGELFF.

Here the CDR3 DNA reads TGTGCCAGCAGCTTCGCCGGGACCCTGTACCAAGAGACCCAGTACTTC. Translated: CASSFAGTLYQETQYF. The genes are TRBV7-9 and TRBJ2-5; possibly TRBD1 or TRBD2 for D (5 bases each). The germline V and J ends were trimmed by 3 bases and 0 bases, with 14 bases remaining between them. CDR1 and CDR2 from the germline V gene are SEHNR and FQNEAQ (reference sequence). The CDR3 runs 16 residues.

CDR3 in DNA: TGTGCCAGCAGTTTAGATAGTTACGGTGAGCAGTTCTTC. Its protein is CASSLDSYGEQFF. V usage is TRBV12-3 or TRBV12-4 and J usage is TRBJ2-1; no reliable D call. V lost 1 base and J 9 bases, leaving 10 bases between the germline ends. This CDR3 region has 13 residues.

This clone was seen a few times. This chain links TRBV27 with TRBJ2-7; a weak D match, TRBD2 (6 bases). Germline V lookup: CDR1 MNHEY, CDR2 SMNVEV (reference sequence). V shed 5 bases and J shed 3 bases, with 20 bases lying between them. The length of the CDR3 is 16 residues. The CDR3 reads CASSITPGLYLYEQYF. CDR3 DNA sequence: TGTGCCAGCAGTATCACCCCGGGACTTTACCTCTACGAGCAGTACTTC.

The J gene is TRBJ2-2, the V gene TRBV9, with D possibly TRBD1 on 6 matching bases. In germline, CDR1 is SGDLS, CDR2 YYNGEE. Trimming took off 4 bases at V and 4 bases at J, with 14 bases between the two ends. The CDR3 is 15 amino acids. DNA for the CDR3: TGTGCCAGCAGCCCCCAGGGGCAGCTCACCGGGGAGCTGTTTTTT. Protein product: CASSPQGQLTGELFF.

The V gene is TRBV10-3, the J gene TRBJ1-4; unclear D gene. Germline V gene sequence: CDR1 ENHRY, CDR2 SYGVKD. The CDR3 has 13 amino acids. V lost 0 bases to trimming and J lost 3 bases, with 2 bases between them. CDR3 coding DNA: TGTGCCATCAGTGAGTCCCCTAATGAAAAACTGTTTTTT. This sequence encodes CAISESPNEKLFF.

The chain is built from TRBV6-5 and TRBJ2-7, with D hard to call. V lost 2 bases and J lost 3, with 11 bases in between. The CDR3 contains 14 residues. Looked up from germline, CDR1 is MNHEY and CDR2 is SVGAGI. CDR3 sequence: CASSYGTEGYEQYF. CDR3 nucleotide sequence: TGTGCCAGCAGTTACGGCACGGAAGGCTACGAGCAGTACTTC.

V usage is TRBV14 and J usage is TRBJ2-7, with D perhaps TRBD1 (6 bases). The V gene lost 5 bases and the J gene lost 4 bases, with 24 bases spanning the gap. There are 17 residues in the CDR3. Germline loops: CDR1 SGHDN, CDR2 FVKESK. CDR3 DNA: TGTGCCAGCAGCGGGGGCGAGGGATTTTATGTATCTTACGAGCAGTACTTC. It is translated as CASSGGEGFYVSYEQYF.

This clone was seen a single time. CDR3 loop: CASSLVGEHMTNYGYTF. In DNA form, the CDR3 reads TGTGCCAGCAGCTTAGTTGGAGAACATATGACCAACTATGGCTACACCTTC. This chain connects TRBV13 to TRBJ1-2; no clear D. The germline V gene has CDR1 PRHDT and CDR2 FYEKMQ (reference sequence). Trimming took 1 base from V and 2 from J, leaving 17 bases between them. The CDR3 is made up of 17 amino acids.

This clone was seen a few times. The J gene is TRBJ1-1, the V gene TRBV28; D ambiguous. Germline V CDR1 and CDR2: MDHEN, SYDVKM. The CDR3 consists of 14 residues. V lost 2 bases and J 7 bases, leaving 14 bases between the germline ends. This chain's CDR3 is CASSLPHQAVEAFF. The CDR3 DNA sequence: TGTGCCAGCAGTTTACCCCACCAGGCAGTTGAAGCTTTCTTT.

This chain connects TRBV28 to TRBJ2-4, with D perhaps TRBD1 (6 bases). The V gene's germline CDR1 is MDHEN and CDR2 SYDVKM. The V end was cut by 3 bases, the J end by 0 bases, with 18 bases between. The CDR3 is made up of 18 amino acids. This CDR3 reads CASSFDRLQSLAKNIQYF. The DNA of the CDR3 is TGTGCCAGCAGTTTTGACAGGCTACAATCACTAGCCAAAAACATTCAGTACTTC.

The CDR3 sequence: CASRKQGYEQYF. Written as DNA, the CDR3 is TGTGCCAGCAGGAAACAGGGCTACGAGCAGTACTTC. The chain links TRBV12-3 or TRBV12-4 to TRBJ2-7, with D possibly TRBD1 on 6 matching bases. The germline V and J ends were trimmed by 6 bases and 3 bases, with 9 bases remaining between them. The length of the CDR3 is 12 residues.

The V call is TRBV5-1, the J call TRBJ1-1; D gene uncertain. The CDR3 has 14 residues. V was cut by 0 bases and J by 2 bases, with 8 bases left in between. Per germline, CDR1 SGHRS and CDR2 YFSETQ. The DNA for the CDR3 is TGCGCCAGCAGCTTGGCCGTCGGCAACACTGAAGCTTTCTTT. As protein: CASSLAVGNTEAFF.

The chain carries TRBV29-1 and TRBJ2-7; D gene uncertain. CDR3 size: 12 residues. The V end was cut by 6 bases, the J end by 1 base, with 10 bases between. The germline V gene has CDR1 SQVTM and CDR2 ANQGSEA. The chain's CDR3 is CSVMVRSYEQYF. The CDR3 DNA sequence: TGCAGCGTAATGGTACGATCCTACGAGCAGTACTTC.